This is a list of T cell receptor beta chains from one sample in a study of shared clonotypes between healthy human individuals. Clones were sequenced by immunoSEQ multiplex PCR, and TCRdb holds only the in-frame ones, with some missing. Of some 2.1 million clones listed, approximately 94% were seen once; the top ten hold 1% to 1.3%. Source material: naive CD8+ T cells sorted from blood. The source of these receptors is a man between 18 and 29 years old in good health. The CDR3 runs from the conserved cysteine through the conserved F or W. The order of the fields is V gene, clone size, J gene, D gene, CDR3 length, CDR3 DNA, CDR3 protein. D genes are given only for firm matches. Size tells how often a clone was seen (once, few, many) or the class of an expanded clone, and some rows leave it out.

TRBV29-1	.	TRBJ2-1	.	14	TGCAGCGTTGAAGGAGTGGGGCGGTACAATGAGCAGTTCTTC	CSVEGVGRYNEQFF
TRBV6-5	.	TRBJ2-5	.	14	TGTGCCAGCAGTCCCGTTAGCATACAAGAGACCCAGTACTTC	CASSPVSIQETQYF
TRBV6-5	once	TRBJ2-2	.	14	TGTGCCAGCAGGTGGGGGGCAAGTCCCGGGGAGCTGTTTTTT	CASRWGASPGELFF
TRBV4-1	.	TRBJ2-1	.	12	TGCGCCAGCAGCCACGGATTTCAAGAGCAGTTCTTC	CASSHGFQEQFF
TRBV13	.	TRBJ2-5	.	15	TGTGCCAGCAGCTTCGGAGCGGTTATACAAGAGACCCAGTACTTC	CASSFGAVIQETQYF
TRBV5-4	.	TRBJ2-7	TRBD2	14	TGTGCCAGCAGCTTGCGGGGGGGGCCGTCCGAGCAGTACTTC	CASSLRGGPSEQYF
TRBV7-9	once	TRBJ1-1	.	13	TGTGCCAGCAGCCTACAGGACAACACTGAAGCTTTCTTT	CASSLQDNTEAFF
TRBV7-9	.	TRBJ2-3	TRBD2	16	TGTGCCAGCAGCTCTACTAGCGGGGGGATCACAGATACGCAGTATTTT	CASSSTSGGITDTQYF
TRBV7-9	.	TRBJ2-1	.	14	TGTGCCAGCAGCTTAGATAGCTCCTACAATGAGCAGTTCTTC	CASSLDSSYNEQFF
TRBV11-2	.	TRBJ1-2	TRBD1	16	TGTGCCAGCAGCCCAGGGACAGGGTACCTTAACTATGGCTACACCTTC	CASSPGTGYLNYGYTF
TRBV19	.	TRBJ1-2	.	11	TGTGCCAGCCTAGATAACTATGGCTACACCTTC	CASLDNYGYTF
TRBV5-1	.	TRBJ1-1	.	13	TGCGCCAGCAGCCCCGAGGGTTCCACTGAAGCTTTCTTT	CASSPEGSTEAFF
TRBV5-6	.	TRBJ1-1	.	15	TGTGCCAGCAGCAACCAGGGTGTGGGGGCCACTGAAGCTTTCTTT	CASSNQGVGATEAFF
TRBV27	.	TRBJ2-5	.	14	TGTGCCAGCAGTTTTCGTGGGCTCCGAGAGACCCAGTACTTC	CASSFRGLRETQYF
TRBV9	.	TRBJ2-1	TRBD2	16	TGTGCCAGCAGCGTAGAGAAAACTAGCGGGCGCAATGAGCAGTTCTTC	CASSVEKTSGRNEQFF
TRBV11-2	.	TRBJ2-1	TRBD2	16	TGTGCCAGCAGCTTAGTGTTTGGACTAGCGGACAATGAGCAGTTCTTC	CASSLVFGLADNEQFF
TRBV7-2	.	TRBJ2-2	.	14	TGTGCCAGCAGCATACGGTGGGAGACCGGGGAGCTGTTTTTT	CASSIRWETGELFF
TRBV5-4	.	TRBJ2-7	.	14	TGTGCCAGCAGCCTGGGGCCTTTCGGGTACGAGCAGTACTTC	CASSLGPFGYEQYF
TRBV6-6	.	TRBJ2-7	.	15	TGTGCCAGCAGTTACGCGTCGCCGGGGACCTACGAGCAGTACTTC	CASSYASPGTYEQYF
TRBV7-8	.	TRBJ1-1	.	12	TGTGCCAGCAGCCCGGACAGTACTGAAGCTTTCTTT	CASSPDSTEAFF
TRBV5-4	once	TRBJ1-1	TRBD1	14	TGTGCCAGCACCTCTGGGACAGGGGGTCCTGAAGCTTTCTTT	CASTSGTGGPEAFF
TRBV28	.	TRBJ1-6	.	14	TGTGCCAGCAGTTGGGAAACTTTAGGGTCACCCCTCCACTTT	CASSWETLGSPLHF
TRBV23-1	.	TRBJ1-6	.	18	TGCGCCAGCAGTCCGAGTAGTGTCAGATCCCCTGATAATTCACCCCTCCACTTT	CASSPSSVRSPDNSPLHF
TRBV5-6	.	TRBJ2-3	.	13	TGTGCCAGCAGCTTGGGGACAGCTTATACGCAGTATTTT	CASSLGTAYTQYF
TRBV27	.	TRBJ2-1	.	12	TGTGCCACCGGACTTCCCTACAATGAGCAGTTCTTC	CATGLPYNEQFF
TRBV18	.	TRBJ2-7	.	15	TGTGCCAGCTCACCTGGTTATATGTCTGGCTACGAGCAGTACTTC	CASSPGYMSGYEQYF
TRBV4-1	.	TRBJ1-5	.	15	TGCGCCAGCAGCCAAGAATGGGGGGTAGATCAGCCCCAGCATTTT	CASSQEWGVDQPQHF
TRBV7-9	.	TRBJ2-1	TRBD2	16	TGTGCCAGCAGCTCCACTACTAGCGGGGGGAACAATGAGCAGTTCTTC	CASSSTTSGGNNEQFF
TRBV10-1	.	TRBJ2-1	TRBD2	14	TGCGCCAGCAGTGAGGGACTAGCGGGTAATGAGCAGTTCTTC	CASSEGLAGNEQFF
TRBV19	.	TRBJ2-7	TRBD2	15	TGTGCCAGTAGTCCGGGACTAGCGGGATTCGACGAGCAGTACTTC	CASSPGLAGFDEQYF
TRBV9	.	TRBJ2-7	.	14	TGTGCCAGCAGCGTCCACACGGAAGGACGGGAGCAGTACTTC	CASSVHTEGREQYF
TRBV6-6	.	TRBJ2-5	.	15	TGTGCCAGCAGTTACGGCCACCTGGGGCAAGAGACCCAGTACTTC	CASSYGHLGQETQYF
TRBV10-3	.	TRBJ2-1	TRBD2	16	TGTGCCATCAGTGGCCTAGCGGGAGGCTCAGCCAATGAGCAGTTCTTC	CAISGLAGGSANEQFF
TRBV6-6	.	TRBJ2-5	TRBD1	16	TGTGCCAGCAGTTACTTGTGGACAGGGCGACAAGAGACCCAGTACTTC	CASSYLWTGRQETQYF
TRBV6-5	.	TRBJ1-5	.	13	TGTGCCAGCAGTTACGGGAGTGGGCAGCCCCAGCATTTT	CASSYGSGQPQHF
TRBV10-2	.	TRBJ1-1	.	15	TGCGCCAGCAGTGAGTTCGGGGGTGAGTACACTGAAGCTTTCTTT	CASSEFGGEYTEAFF
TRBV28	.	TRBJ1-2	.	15	TGTGCCAGCAGTACCCCTTTGGAAGGGAACTATGGCTACACCTTC	CASSTPLEGNYGYTF